The 21 T cell receptor beta chains below were found in one sample sequenced in a study of blood T cell repertoires in COVID-19. Only in-frame clones appear in the TCRdb table, and some are missing; sequencing was by immunoSEQ multiplex PCR. The sample yields tens of thousands of clones, roughly 70% seen once. Specimen: peripheral blood. Receptors originate from a woman aged 70-85 years with acute or convalescent COVID-19.

J is TRBJ1-2 and V is TRBV14, with D unresolved. Germline V gene data show CDR1 as SGHDN and CDR2 as FVKESK. The V end lost 2 bases, the J end lost 6 bases, and 10 bases lay between the germline ends. The CDR3 is 13 amino acids. CDR3 nucleotide sequence: TGTGCCAGCAGCCAACAGTGGGGAGATGGCTACACCTTC. It translates to CASSQQWGDGYTF.

This clone was seen more than once but under ten times. V usage is TRBV2 and J usage is TRBJ1-3; no reliable D call. This CDR3 is 13 amino acids long. Trimming took off 1 base at V and 4 bases at J, with 5 bases between the two ends. Germline-derived CDR1 and CDR2 are SNHLY and FYNNEI. As DNA, the CDR3 is TGTGCCAGCAGTGAAGACATGGGAAACACCATATATTTT. As protein: CASSEDMGNTIYF.

The rearrangement uses TRBV27 and TRBJ2-1, with D uncertain. Trimming took off 5 bases at V and 8 bases at J, with 19 bases between the two ends. The CDR3 spans 15 residues. CDR1 and CDR2 from the germline V gene are MNHEY and SMNVEV (reference sequence). The CDR3 sequence: CASSGIFPLRDEQFF. The CDR3 DNA follows: TGTGCCAGCAGTGGCATTTTTCCCTTACGTGATGAGCAGTTCTTC.

The chain is built from TRBV19 and TRBJ2-2; 8 bases line up with TRBD2. V was pared by 6 bases and J by 1 base, with 7 bases of the junction left unmatched. Looked up from germline, CDR1 is LNHDA and CDR2 is SQIVND (reference sequence). This CDR3 has 16 residues. The CDR3 nucleotides are TGTGCCAGTAGGCGCCAGCGGGGGTTGAACACCGGGGAGCTGTTTTTT. It is translated as CASRRQRGLNTGELFF.

The chain couples TRBV6-5 to TRBJ1-5; possibly TRBD1 for D (5 bases). The germline V gene encodes CDR1 MNHEY and CDR2 SVGAGI. The length of the CDR3 is 15 residues. Trimming took 8 bases from V and 0 from J, leaving 14 bases between them. CDR3 in amino acids: CASAEGIYSNQPQHF. In DNA form, the CDR3 reads TGTGCCAGCGCGGAGGGGATCTATAGCAATCAGCCCCAGCATTTT.

The chain couples TRBV9 to TRBJ2-5, with TRBD2 identical over 9 bases. V trimming: 2 bases; J trimming: 5 bases; junction bases outside the gene matches: 10. The germline V gene has CDR1 SGDLS and CDR2 YYNGEE. This CDR3 is built from 16 residues. CDR3 sequence reads: CASSVSGGGAQETQYF. The CDR3, as DNA: TGTGCCAGCAGCGTGTCGGGCGGGGGGGCCCAGGAGACCCAGTACTTC.

This chain uses TRBV28 with TRBJ2-7; the match to TRBD2 covers 14 bases. The CDR3 runs to 15 residues. Germline V gives CDR1 MDHEN, CDR2 SYDVKM. Trimming cost V 5 bases and J 3 bases; bases outside gene matches: 3. CDR3 in amino acids: CASSTGLAGDYEQYF. CDR3 DNA sequence: TGTGCCAGCAGTACGGGACTAGCGGGAGACTACGAGCAGTACTTC.

This sequence joins TRBV7-3 and TRBJ2-4; a possible D gene is TRBD1 (6 bases). V was cut by 5 bases and J by 0 bases, with 11 bases left in between. The CDR3 is 15 amino acids. Germline V lookup: CDR1 SGHTA, CDR2 FQGTGA. The CDR3 here is CASSPGQLAKNIQYF. The CDR3 DNA reads TGTGCCAGCAGCCCCGGACAGCTAGCCAAAAACATTCAGTACTTC. The variable domain in full, with the rest retrieved from reference TRBV7-3 and TRBJ2-4, is GAGVSQTPSNKVTEKGKYVELRCDPISGHTALYWYRQSLGQGPEFLIYFQGTGAADDSGLPNDRFFAVRPEGSVSTLKIQRTERGDSAVYLCASSPGQLAKNIQYFGAGTRLSVL.

The rearrangement joins TRBV5-1 to TRBJ1-4; no clear D gene. The CDR3 runs to 14 residues. The germline V gene encodes CDR1 SGHRS and CDR2 YFSETQ. V was shortened by 3 bases and J by 8 bases, with 14 bases between the two germline ends. The CDR3 spells CASSSGDFAEKLFF. The CDR3 nucleotides read TGCGCCAGCAGCTCGGGAGATTTTGCAGAAAAACTGTTTTTT.

V gene TRBV27 combines with J gene TRBJ2-7, with 9 positions matching TRBD1. J lost 5 bases, V lost 5 bases, and 13 bases had no gene match. Germline lookup yields CDR1 MNHEY and CDR2 SMNVEV (reference sequence). This CDR3 region has 16 residues. CDR3 sequence: CASSAGTGTSFHEQYF. For the CDR3, the DNA is TGTGCCAGCAGTGCCGGGACAGGGACATCTTTCCACGAGCAGTACTTC.

The J gene is TRBJ2-5, the V gene TRBV5-8; TRBD1 aligns across 8 bases. Germline assignment: CDR1 SGHTS and CDR2 YDEGEE. V shed 4 bases and J 1 base; nucleotides not matched to a gene: 6. The CDR3 has 15 amino acids. The CDR3 loop reads CASSPGTGGQETQYF. DNA of the CDR3: TGTGCCAGCAGCCCCGGGACAGGTGGCCAAGAGACCCAGTACTTC. Based on the CDR3 plus reference TRBV5-8 and TRBJ2-5, the full variable domain is EAGVTQSPTHLIKTRGQQATLRCSPISGHTSVYWYQQALGLGLQFLLWYDEGEERNRGNFPPRFSGRQFPNYSSELNVNALELEDSALYLCASSPGTGGQETQYFGPGTRLLVL.

The V call is TRBV1, the J call TRBJ2-1; the DNA was not used to check the table's D call, TRBD2. TRBV1 is termed a pseudogene. This CDR3 contains 19 residues. The CDR3 sequence is CTSSRWLAGGPRYWNEQFF. The DNA of the CDR3 is TGCACCAGCAGCCGCTGGCTAGCGGGGGGGCCGAGATATTGGAATGAGCAGTTCTTC.

The CDR3 DNA is TGTGCCAGCAGCGGGCGTGGGACAGTAGTTTTGCTGGGTGGAAACACCATATATTTT. It translates to CASSGRGTVVLLGGNTIYF. V is TRBV7-9 and J is TRBJ1-3, with TRBD1 identical over 7 bases. Germline V gene data show CDR1 as SEHNR and CDR2 as FQNEAQ (reference sequence). V lost 5 bases, J lost 3 bases, and 19 bases stayed unmatched. The CDR3 runs 19 residues.

This clone was detected a few times. The chain has TRBV5-1 and TRBJ2-7; D may be TRBD2 (7 bases). Between the trimmed V and J ends, which lost 4 bases and 7 bases, there was a span of 18 bases. CDR1 is SGHRS and CDR2 is YFSETQ in the germline V gene. The CDR3 contains 14 residues. The CDR3 region has the DNA TGCGCCAGCAGCCCGGGGGGCCGCCCGGGAGAGCAGTACTTC. This sequence encodes CASSPGGRPGEQYF.

This clone came up a few times. The chain links TRBV4-1 to TRBJ2-3; possible D gene TRBD1, 6 bases. V dropped 0 bases and J dropped 3 bases, with 10 bases sitting between them. This CDR3 is 15 amino acids long. The germline V gene encodes CDR1 MGHRA and CDR2 YSYEKL. The CDR3 sequence: CASSQDLGQTDTQYF. CDR3 in DNA: TGCGCCAGCAGCCAAGATCTCGGACAGACAGATACGCAGTATTTT.

This rearrangement joins TRBV7-9 to TRBJ2-5; weak D call: TRBD2 (6 bases). Germline CDR1 SEHNR, CDR2 FQNEAQ (reference sequence). This CDR3 is built from 14 residues. Trimming removed 3 bases at V and 8 bases at J, with 16 bases between. For the CDR3, the DNA is TGTGCCAGCAGCTTCCGGGACTCGGAAGCAACCCAGTACTTC. As protein: CASSFRDSEATQYF.

The rearrangement uses TRBV7-2 and TRBJ2-7; no clear D gene. Germline CDR1 reads SGHTA; CDR2 reads FQGNSA. V was pared by 1 base and J by 2 bases, with 9 bases between. This CDR3 spans 14 amino acids. This chain's CDR3 is CASSLGPGPYEQYF. The CDR3 bases are TGTGCCAGCAGCTTAGGGCCGGGTCCCTACGAGCAGTACTTC.

This clone was observed a single time. The chain couples TRBV7-3 to TRBJ2-2, with 8 nucleotides matching TRBD2. The CDR3 length is 15 residues. V was pared by 3 bases and J by 8 bases, with 8 bases of the junction left unmatched. Looked up from germline, CDR1 is SGHTA and CDR2 is FQGTGA. The CDR3 DNA reads as TGTGCCAGCAGCTTGGGACTAGTCCCTTTTGGGGAGCTGTTTTTT. This sequence encodes CASSLGLVPFGELFF.

This clone is a singleton in its sample. The V and J genes are TRBV9 and TRBJ1-3; D call uncertain. The length of the CDR3 is 15 residues. V lost 0 bases and J 1 base, leaving 8 bases between the germline ends. Germline CDR1 reads SGDLS; CDR2 reads YYNGEE. CDR3 nucleotides: TGTGCCAGCAGCGTAGACCCAGGTTCTGGAAACACCATATATTTT. It yields the protein CASSVDPGSGNTIYF.

The chain uses TRBV21-1 and TRBJ1-1; the D call TRBD1 from the table was never checked on the DNA. TRBV21-1 corresponds to a pseudogene. CDR3 length: 12 amino acids. The CDR3 reads CASSPADLEAFF. In nucleotides, the CDR3 is TGTGCCAGCAGCCCCGCAGATCTGGAAGCTTTCTTT.

The V gene is TRBV29-1, the J gene TRBJ2-1, with 9 positions matching TRBD2. Germline V gene data show CDR1 as SQVTM and CDR2 as ANQGSEA. The CDR3 contains 14 residues. V gave up 6 bases and J gave up 8 bases; unmatched junction bases: 11. This CDR3 is CSVAGTSLMDEQFF. The CDR3 DNA sequence: TGCAGCGTCGCCGGGACTAGCTTGATGGATGAGCAGTTCTTC.